One T cell receptor beta chain is described in this entry. The target antigen is unknown. The sample is drawn from a study of radiation and T cells in renal cell carcinoma. Study-level background: Nephrectomy followed 15 Gy stereotactic body radiation by 4 weeks.

Time point described: blood 2 weeks post-SBRT. Treatment reported: 15 Gy SBRT to primary tumor, nephrectomy 4 weeks later. CDR1 SGDLS and CDR2 YYNGEE come from the germline V gene. This CDR3 has 13 amino acids. Assay: immunoSEQ multiplex PCR; the TCRdb copy retains only in-frame clones and omits some. Among more than 150,000 clones listed, roughly 86% were seen once. General study findings and limits: Top tumor clonotypes rose in blood 2 weeks post-radiation, then contracted.

This sequence was found in a woman aged 45-65 years with renal cell carcinoma. The genes are TRBV9 and TRBJ2-2, with D possibly TRBD1 on 5 matching bases. The sequencing used blood, collected from a patient whose treatment included radiotherapy and nephrectomy. The chain's CDR3 is CGGVKANTGELFF. CDR3 DNA sequence: TGTGGGGGCGTCAAAGCGAACACCGGGGAGCTGTTTTTT.